The 32 T cell receptor beta chains reported below all come from one sample, sequenced in a study of CD8+ T cells in alopecia areata. TCR sequencing used cDNA made by reverse transcription of extracted RNA. Only in-frame clones appear in the TCRdb table, and some are missing; sequencing was by immunoSEQ multiplex PCR. The sample was found to contain roughly 110,000 clones, and every one recurs. Sequencing was carried out using lesional skin. The receptors come from a C3H/HeJ mouse with alopecia areata. MHC haplotype: H2-k.

About this clone itself: The protein TCRdb lists differs from the translation of the DNA at residue 10; the protein given here is translated from the DNA itself. The gene names given are mouse names. Coverage ceases 3 residues before the CDR3 finishes, and the germline J gene fills in the end. This chain connects TRBV19 to TRBJ1-6, with 8 bases fitting TRBD1. TRBJ1-6 is identified as an open reading frame with a role that is uncertain. Germline values: CDR1 FNHDT, CDR2 SITEND (reference sequence). V shed 6 bases, J shed 10 bases, and the junction held 6 bases outside the gene matches. This CDR3 is 13 amino acids long. The part of the CDR3 DNA that was read is TGTGCCAGCACTACAGGGGGAGGGTCGCCC. Amino acid sequence: CASTTGGGSP. The full CDR3 is CASTTGGGSPLYF.

In regard to this clone: Gene names and germline match the mouse. The DNA read from the CDR3 is TGTGCCAGCGGGCACAGGGGAGCTTTTTCCAACGAA. Its translation is CASGHRGAFSNE. The full-length CDR3 reads as CASGHRGAFSNERLFF. The gene calls are TRBV13-3 and TRBJ1-4, with TRBD1 matching over 7 bases. Sequencing ends 4 residues short of the CDR3 end; the germline J gene provides the rest. CDR1 and CDR2 (germline): NNHDY, SYVADS. The CDR3 totals 16 residues. V trimming: 7 bases; J trimming: 0 bases; junction bases outside the gene matches: 9.

A note on this clone: The genes and germline here are from mouse. The sequenced fragment ends 4 residues before the CDR3 boundary, so the rest is inferred from the germline J gene. This chain connects TRBV2 to TRBJ2-7; TRBD2 agrees at 9 bases. The CDR3 runs to 18 residues. V shed 0 bases, J shed 0 bases, and the junction held 9 bases outside the gene matches. Germline CDR1 reads LGHNA; CDR2 reads YSYQKL. The CDR3 sequence is CASSQEGLGGASSYEQYF. The covered CDR3 bases are TGTGCCAGCAGCCAAGAAGGCCTGGGGGGGGCAAGCTCCTAT.

With respect to this clone: Gene names denote mouse genes. The missing CDR3 end, 4 residues past where the read stops, is filled in from the germline J gene. The chain links TRBV19 to TRBJ1-4, with D hard to call. The CDR3 extends over 11 amino acids. Germline CDR1 reads FNHDT; CDR2 reads SITEND (reference sequence). V lost 4 bases and J 6 bases, leaving 4 bases between the germline ends. CDR3 sequence reads: CASSYDERLFF. The covered CDR3 bases are TGTGCCAGCAGTTATGACGAA.

In this sample, this clone turned up a few times. Gene labels here are mouse ones. The read ends 4 residues early relative to the CDR3; the germline J gene fills the gap. The chain carries TRBV12-1 and TRBJ1-2; tentatively, D is TRBD1 (6 bases). There are 13 residues in the CDR3. Per germline, CDR1 SGHSN and CDR2 HYEKVE. Trimming took off 4 bases at V and 1 base at J, with 9 bases between the two ends. Incomplete CDR3 DNA: TGTGCCAGCTCACCGGGACAAAACTCC. Amino acid sequence: CASSPGQNS. The full CDR3 reads CASSPGQNSDYTF.

Turning to this clone: Gene names are mouse gene names. The CDR3 end is not reached by the read, which stops 4 residues before it; the germline J gene fills it in. The chain is built from TRBV13-3 and TRBJ1-4; 8 nucleotides match TRBD1. Germline CDR1 NNHDY, CDR2 SYVADS. J gave up 6 bases and V 4 bases, and 5 bases lay outside the gene matches. The CDR3 consists of 14 residues. The CDR3 loop is CASSTTGVDERLFF. The DNA read from the CDR3 is TGTGCCAGCAGTACGACAGGGGTAGACGAA.

About this clone itself: Gene names are mouse gene names. The read stops 4 residues short of the end of the CDR3; the missing end is completed from the germline J gene. Other nucleotide sequences in the sample specify the same CDR3. The gene calls are TRBV1 and TRBJ2-1; tentatively, D is TRBD1 (5 bases). This CDR3 region has 13 residues. CDR1 NSQYPW and CDR2 LRSPGD come from the germline V gene (reference sequence). The sequenced part of the CDR3 DNA is TGCACCTGCAGTGCCGCGGCAGGGGCT. Translating it yields CTCSAAAGA. Given in full, the CDR3 is CTCSAAAGAEQFF.

Turning to this clone: The gene names given are mouse names. The read comes to an end 4 residues before the CDR3 does, leaving the germline J gene to fill in the end. This chain connects TRBV13-3 to TRBJ1-2, with 7 bases matching TRBD1. The CDR3 length is 12 residues. The trim removed 7 bases at V and 2 bases at J, leaving 2 bases unmatched. Germline CDR1 NNHDY, CDR2 SYVADS. CDR3 in amino acids: CASPGGNSDYTF. The DNA read from the CDR3 is TGTGCCAGCCCAGGGGGGAACTCC.

This clone was recorded a few times. Mouse germline and gene names are used. The CDR3 end lies 4 residues beyond the end of the read and is filled in from the germline J gene. The chain employs TRBV5 and TRBJ1-2; D uncertain. Trimming took 4 bases from V and 0 from J, leaving 9 bases between them. The length of the CDR3 is 14 residues. Germline V CDR1 and CDR2: LGHNA, YNLKQL (reference sequence). CDR3 amino acids: CASSPIHANSDYTF. CDR3 DNA (partial): TGTGCCAGCAGCCCCATACATGCAAACTCC.

About this clone itself: Mouse names are used for the genes. The read comes to an end 4 residues before the CDR3 does, leaving the germline J gene to fill in the end. The chain combines TRBV19 with TRBJ2-5; 8 bases are a match to TRBD1. This CDR3 has 14 residues. Losses at the gene ends were 7 bases for V and 2 bases for J; bases not matched to a gene: 6. Germline CDR1 FNHDT, CDR2 SITEND (reference sequence). The DNA read from the CDR3 is TGTGCCAGCGCATCCGGGACAGGCCAAGAC. It is translated as CASASGTGQD. The full CDR3 protein is CASASGTGQDTQYF.

There are a few counts of this clone. The DNA translation disagrees with the TCRdb protein at residue 12, so the protein in this description comes from the DNA. Gene names refer to mouse genes. The DNA ends 3 residues before the CDR3 does, and the rest of the CDR3 is filled in from the germline J gene. The chain is built from TRBV19 and TRBJ1-6; 10 nucleotides agree with TRBD1. TRBJ1-6 is assigned to the ORF class and has an uncertain function. Germline CDR1 FNHDT, CDR2 SITEND (reference sequence). The CDR3 has 15 residues. Trimming at V came to 3 bases and at J to 7 bases, leaving 4 bases not matched to a gene. CDR3 in amino acids: CASSKTGGGNSPLYF. Incomplete CDR3 DNA: TGTGCCAGCAGTAAGACAGGGGGCGGGAATTCGCCC.

About this clone itself: Gene names follow the mouse nomenclature. The sequenced fragment ends 4 residues before the CDR3 boundary, so the rest is inferred from the germline J gene. V is TRBV19 and J is TRBJ2-5; 7 bases agree with TRBD2. This CDR3 comprises 12 residues. Germline CDR1 FNHDT, CDR2 SITEND (reference sequence). CDR3 DNA (partial): TGTGCCAGCAAGACTGGGAGGGAC. Its protein is CASKTGRD. The full CDR3 protein is CASKTGRDTQYF.

The table lists this clone with a few counts. The junction departs from germline at one end; a sequencing error may be responsible. Genes here carry mouse names. The read finishes 4 residues shy of the CDR3 end, and the germline J gene is used to complete it. V and J are TRBV19 and TRBJ1-1; D is perhaps TRBD1 (6 bases). Germline CDR1 is FNHDT and CDR2 is SITEND (reference sequence). The CDR3 contains 13 residues. CDR3: CARSPHRATEVFF. CDR3 DNA (partial): TGTGCCCGCAGCCCCCACAGGGCCACA.

About this clone itself: The gene names here belong to mouse. The read terminates 4 residues before the CDR3 end, so the remaining end is supplied by the germline J gene. The V gene is TRBV1, the J gene TRBJ2-7; 8 positions agree with TRBD2. CDR1 and CDR2 (germline): NSQYPW, LRSPGD (reference sequence). Losses at the gene ends were 2 bases for V and 0 bases for J; bases not matched to a gene: 9. The CDR3 consists of 17 residues. This CDR3 reads CTCSAPRTGRSSYEQYF. The CDR3 bases that were read are TGCACCTGCAGTGCACCTCGGACTGGGAGGAGCTCCTAT.

In its sample, this clone was seen a few times. TCRdb's protein does not match the DNA translation at residue 12; the protein provided is translated from the DNA. The genes and germline here are from mouse. The read stops 3 residues short of the end of the CDR3; the missing end is completed from the germline J gene. The gene calls are TRBV13-2 and TRBJ1-6, with no clear D. TRBJ1-6 is reported as an ORF; its role is uncertain. CDR1 is NNHNN and CDR2 is SYGAGS in the germline V gene (reference sequence). The CDR3 runs to 15 residues. Trimming shortened V by 0 bases and J by 3 bases, and 7 bases separated the two germline ends. The CDR3 DNA, read in part, is TGTGCCAGCGGTGATGGACAAAACTATAATTCGCCC. It encodes CASGDGQNYNSP. In full, the CDR3 is CASGDGQNYNSPLYF.

About this clone itself: Mouse gene names and germline throughout. The DNA ends 4 residues before the CDR3 does, and the rest of the CDR3 is filled in from the germline J gene. The rearrangement joins TRBV19 to TRBJ2-1; the match to TRBD2 covers 9 bases. J was trimmed by 6 bases and V by 2 bases; bases with no gene match: 6. The germline V gene has CDR1 FNHDT and CDR2 SITEND (reference sequence). The CDR3 contains 15 residues. CDR3 bases read: TGTGCCAGCAGTATCCTCGGACTGGGGAGTGCT. Amino acid sequence: CASSILGLGSA. The whole CDR3 protein is CASSILGLGSAEQFF.

This clone has a handful of counts. The listed TCRdb protein conflicts with the DNA translation at residue 12, and the protein shown is translated directly from the DNA. All gene names here are mouse names. The sequenced fragment ends 3 residues before the CDR3 boundary, so the rest is inferred from the germline J gene. V and J are TRBV13-3 and TRBJ1-6; D might be TRBD1 (6 bases). TRBJ1-6 is known as an ORF, though its function is uncertain. The V end was cut by 3 bases, the J end by 3 bases, with 10 bases between. In germline, CDR1 is NNHDY, CDR2 SYVADS. This CDR3 has 15 amino acids. CDR3 loop: CASSGGHLYNSPLYF. The CDR3 bases that were read are TGTGCCAGCAGTGGGGGACATCTCTATAATTCGCCC.

Remarks on this clone: Mouse gene names apply. The read stops 4 residues short of the end of the CDR3; the missing end is completed from the germline J gene. The chain is built from TRBV3 and TRBJ2-3; no definite D call. CDR3 length equals 14 residues. Trimming pared 2 bases from V and 1 base from J, leaving 7 bases between. CDR1 and CDR2 from the germline V gene are SNHLY and FYNGKV (reference sequence). Incomplete CDR3 DNA: TGTGCCAGCAGCTTAAGGCAGGGTGCAGAA. Translating it yields CASSLRQGAE. The full CDR3 protein is CASSLRQGAETLYF.

This clone has more than one count but fewer than ten. The gene names here belong to mouse. The read ends 4 residues shy of where the CDR3 ends; the end is completed using the germline J gene. V is TRBV13-3 and J is TRBJ2-2; perhaps TRBD1 as D (5 bases). The CDR3 has 14 residues. Germline values: CDR1 NNHDY, CDR2 SYVADS. The V gene lost 5 bases and the J gene lost 4 bases, with 12 bases spanning the gap. The CDR3 sequence is CASRPRVGTGQLYF. CDR3 bases read: TGTGCCAGCAGACCCAGGGTTGGCACCGGG.

In this sample, this clone turned up many times. Mouse gene names and germline throughout. The sequenced CDR3 bases are TGTGCCAGCAATCAGGGGACAATCTCCTAT. As protein: CASNQGTISY. The entire CDR3 is CASNQGTISYEQYF. The chain combines TRBV13-3 with TRBJ2-7; maybe TRBD1 (6 bases). The read halts 4 residues ahead of the CDR3 end, with the missing end drawn from the germline J gene. Trimming left V 6 bases short and J 0 bases short, with 13 bases between. Germline V gene lookup returns CDR1 NNHDY and CDR2 SYVADS. This CDR3 is 14 amino acids long.

In this sample, this clone turned up a few times. Genes here carry mouse names. The CDR3: CASSDARGGNYAEQFF. Incomplete CDR3 DNA: TGTGCCAGCAGTGATGCACGGGGGGGCAACTATGCT. The chain combines TRBV13-3 with TRBJ2-1, with TRBD2 matching 8 bases. With the read ending 4 residues before the CDR3 end, the germline J gene is used to fill in that end. This CDR3 contains 16 residues. Germline V lookup: CDR1 NNHDY, CDR2 SYVADS. V trimming: 0 bases; J trimming: 1 base; junction bases outside the gene matches: 3.

For this clone: Here the gene names and germline are mouse. The CDR3 goes on 4 residues after the read ends, and that part is filled in from the germline J gene. The V gene is TRBV19, the J gene TRBJ1-4; perhaps TRBD1 as D (6 bases). V shed 5 bases and J shed 6 bases, with 11 bases lying between them. The CDR3 has 13 amino acids. Germline assignment: CDR1 FNHDT and CDR2 SITEND (reference sequence). This CDR3 is CASSRGGDERLFF. The part of the CDR3 DNA that was read is TGTGCCAGCAGCAGGGGCGGTGACGAA. The whole variable domain, remainder taken from reference TRBV19 and TRBJ1-4, is GGIITQTPKFLIGQEGQKLTLKCQQNFNHDTMYWYRQDSGKGLRLIYYSITENDLQKGDLSEGYDASREKKSSFSLTVTSAQKNEMAVFLCASSRGGDERLFFGHGTKLSVL.

In the case of this clone: Gene names are mouse gene names. The read comes to an end 4 residues before the CDR3 does, leaving the germline J gene to fill in the end. The V call is TRBV13-3, the J call TRBJ1-1; TRBD1 aligns across 8 bases. Germline CDR1 is NNHDY and CDR2 is SYVADS. V was clipped by 3 bases and J by 4 bases; unmatched bases: 8. The CDR3 has 15 residues. CDR3 DNA, as far as it was read: TGTGCCAGCAGTGGGAGGGCAGGGGGCGTCACA. It is translated as CASSGRAGGVT. The CDR3, in full, reads CASSGRAGGVTEVFF.

This clone was seen repeatedly, ten times or more. Genes here carry mouse names. Incomplete CDR3 DNA: TGTGCCAGCAGTGATCCCAGCACAAACTCC. Residues: CASSDPSTNS. Given in full, the CDR3 is CASSDPSTNSDYTF. J is TRBJ1-2 and V is TRBV13-3, with D hard to call. The read terminates 4 residues ahead of where the CDR3 ends, so the germline J gene completes it. Trimming removed 1 base from V and 0 bases from J, with 7 bases in between. CDR1 and CDR2 (germline): NNHDY, SYVADS. The CDR3 is made up of 14 amino acids.

Comment on this clone: Gene names and germline refer to mouse. The sequence runs out 4 residues before the end of the CDR3; the remainder is reconstructed from the germline J gene. The genes are TRBV13-3 and TRBJ2-4; D perhaps matches TRBD1 (5 bases). The CDR3 length is 12 residues. Germline assignment: CDR1 NNHDY and CDR2 SYVADS. Here the CDR3 reads CASTGKGNTLYF. The CDR3 bases that were read are TGTGCCAGCACAGGGAAAGGGAAC.

This clone was seen repeatedly, ten times or more. Gene names are mouse gene names. The missing CDR3 end, 4 residues past where the read stops, is filled in from the germline J gene. The chain combines TRBV13-3 with TRBJ2-2, with D perhaps TRBD1 (5 bases). Deletions cut 0 bases from V and 0 bases from J, with 9 bases between. This CDR3 spans 16 amino acids. CDR1 is NNHDY, CDR2 SYVADS, per germline. CDR3 DNA (partial): TGTGCCAGCAGTGATGAGCAGGGATCAAACACCGGG. It is translated as CASSDEQGSNTG. The whole CDR3 sequence reads CASSDEQGSNTGQLYF.

On this clone itself: Gene names denote mouse genes. With the read ending 4 residues before the CDR3 end, the germline J gene is used to fill in that end. V usage is TRBV14 and J usage is TRBJ1-1; 9 bases are shared with TRBD1. This CDR3 has 15 residues. Trimming cost V 2 bases and J 0 bases; bases outside gene matches: 2. The V gene's germline CDR1 is SGHDT and CDR2 FRDEAV. CDR3 sequence: CASSLGQGANTEVFF. Partial CDR3 DNA: TGTGCCAGCAGTTTGGGACAGGGCGCAAACACA.

This clone was recorded a few times. These gene names are mouse names. The CDR3 end falls 4 residues outside the read, so it is completed with the germline J gene. This chain links TRBV29 with TRBJ1-4; D is perhaps TRBD1 (6 bases). Trimming cost V 5 bases and J 4 bases, with 14 bases left between them. The germline gives CDR1 MSHET, CDR2 SYDVDS. The CDR3 loop spans 15 amino acids. The sequenced part of the CDR3 DNA is TGTGCTAGCAGTCTTATAGGGGGGGACAACGAA. Translation: CASSLIGGDNE. The complete CDR3 reads CASSLIGGDNERLFF.

This clone was recorded many times. Germline and genes here are mouse. Read coverage stops 4 residues before the CDR3 terminus; the germline J gene supplies the remainder. V and J are TRBV13-3 and TRBJ1-2; TRBD1 aligns across 7 bases. This CDR3 comprises 14 residues. In germline, CDR1 is NNHDY, CDR2 SYVADS. J was trimmed by 0 bases and V by 6 bases; bases with no gene match: 5. CDR3 in amino acids: CASNQGQTNSDYTF. The covered CDR3 bases are TGTGCCAGCAACCAGGGACAGACAAACTCC.

This clone was observed a few times. Gene names and germline match the mouse. The read terminates 4 residues before the CDR3 end, so the remaining end is supplied by the germline J gene. This chain uses TRBV13-1 with TRBJ1-2, with 7 bases that match TRBD1. Per germline, CDR1 NSHNY and CDR2 SYGAGN. This CDR3 is 15 amino acids long. Germline trimming cut 1 base from V and 0 bases from J; bases unmatched to any gene: 3. The CDR3 region is CASSDWGQTNSDYTF. The covered CDR3 bases are TGTGCCAGCAGTGATTGGGGACAGACAAACTCC.

This clone was seen a few times. The gene names given are mouse names. The read falls 4 residues short of the CDR3 end, and the missing part is taken from the germline J gene. The chain recombines TRBV1 with TRBJ1-1; a possible D gene is TRBD1 (5 bases). V was shortened by 1 base and J by 0 bases, with 9 bases between the two germline ends. The V gene's germline CDR1 is NSQYPW and CDR2 LRSPGD (reference sequence). The CDR3 is made up of 15 amino acids. CDR3 in amino acids: CTCSAGQRSNTEVFF. The DNA read from the CDR3 is TGCACCTGCAGTGCAGGACAGAGGTCAAACACA.

This clone was picked up a small number of times. Gene names denote mouse genes. The CDR3 goes on 4 residues after the read ends, and that part is filled in from the germline J gene. This chain uses TRBV17 with TRBJ2-5, with 11 bases matching TRBD2. In germline, CDR1 is MNHDT, CDR2 YYDKIL. The CDR3 has 15 amino acids. The chain's CDR3 is CASSRAGLGVDTQYF. The CDR3 DNA, read in part, is TGTGCTAGCAGTAGAGCGGGACTGGGGGTTGAC.